This TCR beta chain derives from a study of OX40 agonist ivuxolimab in advanced cancers. About the research overall: Ivuxolimab, an antibody acting as an agonist of OX40 (CD134), was used to treat patients. Patients receiving dose escalation had hepatocellular carcinoma, melanoma, renal cell or head and neck cancer.

Study outcomes and limitations: The study observed clonal expansion of CD4+ and CD8+ blood T cells by week 6 at 0.1 to 3.0 mg/kg. CD8+ T cells averaged more expanded clones than CD4+.

Notes on this clone: Its antigen remains unknown.

The CDR3 loop spans 13 amino acids. V was pared by 1 base and J by 4 bases, with 7 bases between. The germline V gene has CDR1 SGHTA and CDR2 FQGNSA. Clones were read by immunoSEQ multiplex PCR, and TCRdb kept only the in-frame ones, dropping some. The sample records about 99,000 clones, about 96% being singletons. This TCR came from an adult with an advanced solid tumor such as melanoma, head and neck, liver or kidney cancer. The starting material was CD4+ or CD8+ T cells sorted from blood, obtained in a trial of the OX40 agonist ivuxolimab. The V and J genes are TRBV7-2 and TRBJ1-1; perhaps TRBD1 as D (5 bases). The CDR3 spells CASSLDRGTEAFF. The CDR3 bases are TGTGCCAGCAGCTTAGATAGGGGCACTGAAGCTTTCTTT.